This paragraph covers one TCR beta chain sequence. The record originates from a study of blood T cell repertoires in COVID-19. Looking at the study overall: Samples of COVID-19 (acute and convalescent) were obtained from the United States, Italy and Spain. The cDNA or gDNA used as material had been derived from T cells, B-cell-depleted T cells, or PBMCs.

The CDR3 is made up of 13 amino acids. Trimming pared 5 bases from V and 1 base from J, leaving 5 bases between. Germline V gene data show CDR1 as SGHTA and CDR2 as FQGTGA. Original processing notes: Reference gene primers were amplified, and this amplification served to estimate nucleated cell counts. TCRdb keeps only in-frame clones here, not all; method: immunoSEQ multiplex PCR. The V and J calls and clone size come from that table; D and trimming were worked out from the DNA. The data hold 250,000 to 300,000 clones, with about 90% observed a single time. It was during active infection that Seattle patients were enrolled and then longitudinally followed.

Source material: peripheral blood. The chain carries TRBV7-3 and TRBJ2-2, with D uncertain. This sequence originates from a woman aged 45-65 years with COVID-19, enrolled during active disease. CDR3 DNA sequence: TGTGCCAGCAGCCCAAAGAACACCGGGGAGCTGTTTTTT. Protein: CASSPKNTGELFF. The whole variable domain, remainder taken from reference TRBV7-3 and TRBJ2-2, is GAGVSQTPSNKVTEKGKYVELRCDPISGHTALYWYRQSLGQGPEFLIYFQGTGAADDSGLPNDRFFAVRPEGSVSTLKIQRTERGDSAVYLCASSPKNTGELFFGEGSRLTVL.